Following are 19 T cell receptor beta chains from one sample sequenced in a study of molecular identifiers for immune sequencing clone quantification. TCRdb re-derived calls from the PCR reads in MiXCR, one entry per CDR3 protein. The sample lists about half a million distinct CDR3 sequences, roughly 25% occurring once. Sequencing was carried out using naive CD8+ T cells from blood, with Jurkat cell RNA spiked in. Subset defined: FACS-sorted CD8+CD4-CCR7+CD45RA+ naive T cells. The source is a human donor in good health. Some libraries in this study had Jurkat cell RNA spiked in.

In this sample, this clonotype turned up once. V is TRBV14 and J is TRBJ2-3; 8 nucleotides line up with TRBD2. Trimming cost V 11 bases and J 3 bases; bases outside gene matches: 13. The CDR3 extends over 15 amino acids. The germline V gene has CDR1 SGHDN and CDR2 FVKESK. The CDR3 DNA follows: TGTGCCTGCAACCACCGAGCGGGAGCAACAGATACGCAGTATTTT. Protein sequence: CACNHRAGATDTQYF.

This clonotype was observed at least ten times. The chain combines TRBV4-1 with TRBJ1-1; D might be TRBD1 (5 bases). Germline CDR1 MGHRA, CDR2 YSYEKL. This CDR3 is built from 13 residues. The ends were cut back, 3 bases at V and 4 bases at J, with 9 bases in the middle. The CDR3 region is CASSHSGRTEAFF. As DNA, the CDR3 is TGCGCCAGCAGCCACTCGGGGCGCACTGAAGCTTTCTTT.

This clonotype was observed a handful of times. V and J are TRBV10-3 and TRBJ2-1, with a weak D call TRBD2 (6 bases). CDR1 and CDR2 (germline): ENHRY, SYGVKD. V was pared by 0 bases and J by 13 bases, with 16 bases between. The CDR3 loop spans 14 amino acids. In nucleotides, the CDR3 is TGTGCCATCAGTGAGTCTTTAGCGGAAATGAGCCAGTTCTTC. This gives the protein CAISESLAEMSQFF.

The V call is TRBV4-3, the J call TRBJ1-4, with 10 bases identical to TRBD1. V trimming: 0 bases; J trimming: 6 bases; junction bases outside the gene matches: 4. The CDR3 is 16 amino acids. CDR1 and CDR2 (germline): LGHNA, YSLEER. CDR3 loop: CASSQEGDRGDEKLFF. The CDR3 DNA follows: TGCGCCAGCAGCCAAGAAGGGGACAGGGGAGATGAAAAACTGTTTTTT.

This chain uses TRBV20-1 with TRBJ2-1; 8 bases are a match to TRBD2. The V gene's germline CDR1 is DFQATT and CDR2 SNEGSKA (reference sequence). CDR3 size: 15 residues. The V segment lost 5 bases and the J segment 0 bases; nucleotides outside the gene matches: 6. The CDR3 sequence: CSACREGSSYNEQFF. CDR3 coding DNA: TGCAGTGCTTGCCGGGAGGGAAGCTCCTACAATGAGCAGTTCTTC.

This clonotype was seen only a few times. V is TRBV15 and J is TRBJ1-6; D is unclear. Germline CDR1 LNHNV, CDR2 YYDKDF (reference sequence). This CDR3 contains 14 residues. The germline V and J ends were trimmed by 1 base and 5 bases, with 6 bases remaining between them. CDR3 coding DNA: TGTGCCACCAGCAGAGTACCGAATAATTCACCCCTCCACTTT. This translates into CATSRVPNNSPLHF. The full variable domain, in which reference TRBV15 and TRBJ1-6 provide the parts outside the CDR3, is DAMVIQNPRYQVTQFGKPVTLSCSQTLNHNVMYWYQQKSSQAPKLLFHYYDKDFNNEADTPDNFQSRRPNTSFCFLDIRSPGLGDTAMYLCATSRVPNNSPLHFGNGTRLTVT.

Details on this clonotype: Mismatch with germline at one junction end may stem from a read error. The chain combines TRBV20-1 with TRBJ2-3; D might be TRBD1 or TRBD2, each matching 5 bases. From germline, CDR1 is DFQATT and CDR2 SNEGSKA (reference sequence). The CDR3 contains 13 residues. The CDR3 DNA is TGCAGTGCAAGAGGGGAGAACACAGATACGCAGTATTTT. Translating gives CSARGENTDTQYF.

There are a few counts of this clonotype. This chain uses TRBV19 with TRBJ1-4; the D gene is possibly TRBD1 (5 bases). Trimming cost V 3 bases and J 15 bases, with 17 bases left between them. Germline loops: CDR1 LNHDA, CDR2 SQIVND (reference sequence). The CDR3 consists of 13 residues. CDR3 in amino acids: CASSMGLGTALFF. CDR3 DNA: TGTGCCAGTAGTATGGGATTGGGGACCGCCTTGTTTTTT.

This clonotype was seen at least ten times. The chain combines TRBV6-5 with TRBJ2-1; 11 bases are a match to TRBD2. V was clipped by 5 bases and J by 4 bases; unmatched bases: 4. The CDR3 is 15 amino acids. Germline CDR1 MNHEY, CDR2 SVGAGI. The CDR3 spells CASSPLAGGYNEQFF. The CDR3 DNA is TGTGCCAGCAGTCCCCTAGCGGGAGGATACAATGAGCAGTTCTTC.

This clonotype occurred a few times. The J gene is TRBJ2-1, the V gene TRBV19; 10 bases fit TRBD2. The trim removed 3 bases at V and 4 bases at J, leaving 3 bases unmatched. The V gene's germline CDR1 is LNHDA and CDR2 SQIVND (reference sequence). The CDR3 runs 15 residues. The CDR3 coding sequence is TGTGCCAGTAGTATGGTAGCGGGGGGTTACAATGAGCAGTTCTTC. Its translation: CASSMVAGGYNEQFF.

This clonotype was seen at least ten times. The V and J genes are TRBV7-2 and TRBJ2-3; D call uncertain. The CDR3 sequence is 16 residues long. Germline assignment: CDR1 SGHTA and CDR2 FQGNSA. The V and J ends lost 4 bases and 2 bases respectively, with 16 bases between them. In DNA, the CDR3 is TGTGCCAGCAGCTCTTACCCCTACGACCTCACAGATACGCAGTATTTT. It codes for CASSSYPYDLTDTQYF.

Ten or more counts support this clonotype. The V call is TRBV6-5, the J call TRBJ2-1; D call uncertain. V lost 6 bases and J 8 bases, leaving 8 bases between the germline ends. This CDR3 has 11 residues. The germline V gene encodes CDR1 MNHEY and CDR2 SVGAGI. The CDR3 spells CASSSDYEQFF. The CDR3 DNA reads TGTGCCAGCAGCTCCGACTATGAGCAGTTCTTC.

Notes on this clonotype: The junction shows a germline mismatch at one end, possibly a read error. V and J are TRBV19 and TRBJ2-7; D perhaps matches TRBD2 (6 bases). Germline V gene data show CDR1 as LNHDA and CDR2 as SQIVND (reference sequence). The CDR3 runs to 13 residues. Here the CDR3 reads CASSSGVPYELYF. The CDR3 DNA sequence: TGTGCCAGTAGTTCGGGAGTACCCTACGAGCTGTACTTC.

The sample holds a few counts of this clonotype. This CDR3 is CASGPGGAGNTIYF. The CDR3 DNA reads as TGTGCTAGTGGCCCAGGGGGGGCTGGAAACACCATATATTTT. The chain is built from TRBV12-5 and TRBJ1-3; TRBD1 agrees at 7 bases. The V gene's germline CDR1 is LGHNT and CDR2 FRNRAP. The ends lost 6 bases at V and 2 bases at J; junction bases unmatched: 4. This CDR3 has 14 residues.

The table lists this clonotype with many counts. The rearrangement joins TRBV5-1 to TRBJ2-7, with TRBD2 matching over 9 bases. V gave up 4 bases and J gave up 2 bases; unmatched junction bases: 10. CDR1 SGHRS and CDR2 YFSETQ come from the germline V gene. The CDR3 contains 16 residues. The CDR3 DNA is TGCGCCAGCAGCCAGACTAGCGGCCTCCTAACCTACGAGCAGTACTTC. The encoded protein is CASSQTSGLLTYEQYF.

The rearrangement joins TRBV5-3 to TRBJ2-1; D remains unclear. TRBV5-3 is assigned to the ORF class and has an uncertain function. V lost 9 bases and J 4 bases, leaving 14 bases between the germline ends. This CDR3 has 13 residues. DNA of the CDR3: TGTGCCATACACAACGGAGATTACAATGAGCAGTTCTTC. Amino acids: CAIHNGDYNEQFF.

For this clonotype: One junction end disagrees with the germline gene, perhaps due to a read error. The V call is TRBV4-1, the J call TRBJ2-1; the D is unclear. Per germline, CDR1 MGHRA and CDR2 YSYEKL. The CDR3 consists of 15 residues. The CDR3 here is CASSQVTGERNERFF. The CDR3 DNA sequence: TGCGCCAGCAGCCAAGTGACTGGCGAGAGAAATGAGCGGTTCTTC.

This clonotype was counted ten times or more. This chain joins TRBV20-1 and TRBJ1-5; D not resolved. V lost 0 bases and J 0 bases, leaving 12 bases between the germline ends. The CDR3 is made up of 16 amino acids. In germline, CDR1 is DFQATT, CDR2 SNEGSKA (reference sequence). CDR3 region: CSAREMSDNSNQPQHF. The CDR3 DNA reads as TGCAGTGCTAGAGAGATGAGTGATAATAGCAATCAGCCCCAGCATTTT.

This clonotype was counted ten times or more. The chain has TRBV7-2 and TRBJ2-3; 11 positions agree with TRBD2. With 5 bases clipped from V and 1 base from J, the junction kept 17 bases outside the gene matches. The CDR3 length is 20 residues. CDR1 and CDR2 (germline): SGHTA, FQGNSA. CDR3 DNA: TGTGCCAGCAGCCTCACTAGCGGGGGCCATTTCCCCGGCGGCACAGATACGCAGTATTTT. This codes for CASSLTSGGHFPGGTDTQYF. Variable domain in full (rest from reference TRBV7-2 and TRBJ2-3): GAGVSQSPSNKVTEKGKDVELRCDPISGHTALYWYRQSLGQGLEFLIYFQGNSAPDKSGLPSDRFSAERTGGSVSTLTIQRTQQEDSAVYLCASSLTSGGHFPGGTDTQYFGPGTRLTVL.